One sample yielded the 15 T cell receptor beta chains listed below, sequenced in a study of Ad26.COV2.S vaccination and SARS-CoV-2 variants. Documented treatment: some 19 received Ad26.COV2.S at low or high dose, single or two shots; about five received placebo; per-sample allocation not given. The study sampled participants on day 63 after the first vaccine or placebo injection. This table comes from immunoSEQ multiplex PCR, and its TCRdb copy is limited to in-frame clones, with some not included. Among fewer than 400,000 clones listed, about 91% were seen once. This specimen consisted of peripheral blood, obtained in a trial of Ad26.COV2.S vaccine versus placebo. Receptors originate from a person aged 18-60 years who received the Ad26.COV2.S COVID-19 vaccine or a placebo.

V usage is TRBV28 and J usage is TRBJ2-2; 7 bases are a match to TRBD1. The ends lost 5 bases at V and 3 bases at J; junction bases unmatched: 12. The CDR3 is 17 residues long. Germline V gene lookup returns CDR1 MDHEN and CDR2 SYDVKM. CDR3 protein: CASSQTRQGGYTGELFF. Here the CDR3 DNA reads TGTGCCAGCAGTCAAACCCGACAGGGTGGGTACACCGGGGAGCTGTTTTTT. Full variable domain (rest looked up from reference TRBV28 and TRBJ2-2): DVKVTQSSRYLVKRTGEKVFLECVQDMDHENMFWYRQDPGLGLRLIYFSYDVKMKEKGDIPEGYSVSREKKERFSLILESASTNQTSMYLCASSQTRQGGYTGELFFGEGSRLTVL.

This clone has only one observation. This sequence joins TRBV5-8 and TRBJ2-1, with TRBD2 matching over 12 bases. Germline lookup yields CDR1 SGHTS and CDR2 YDEGEE. Germline trimming cut 4 bases from V and 7 bases from J; bases unmatched to any gene: 12. This CDR3 region has 17 residues. The CDR3 DNA follows: TGTGCCAGCAGCCCTCTCCGACTAGCGGGAGATAGAAATGAGCAGTTCTTC. It specifies CASSPLRLAGDRNEQFF. The variable domain in full, with the rest retrieved from reference TRBV5-8 and TRBJ2-1, is EAGVTQSPTHLIKTRGQQATLRCSPISGHTSVYWYQQALGLGLQFLLWYDEGEERNRGNFPPRFSGRQFPNYSSELNVNALELEDSALYLCASSPLRLAGDRNEQFFGPGTRLTVL.

The V gene is TRBV7-2, the J gene TRBJ2-1; 9 bases match TRBD1. J was trimmed by 8 bases and V by 1 base; bases with no gene match: 6. Germline CDR1 SGHTA, CDR2 FQGNSA. The CDR3 runs 15 residues. The CDR3 loop reads CASSLEGQGIYEQFF. CDR3 coding DNA: TGTGCCAGCAGCTTAGAGGGACAGGGTATCTATGAGCAGTTCTTC. Looking up the rest from reference TRBV7-2 and TRBJ2-1 gives the full variable domain: GAGVSQSPSNKVTEKGKDVELRCDPISGHTALYWYRQSLGQGLEFLIYFQGNSAPDKSGLPSDRFSAERTGGSVSTLTIQRTQQEDSAVYLCASSLEGQGIYEQFFGPGTRLTVL.

The CDR3 here is CASSLWGSGSYEQYF. CDR3 nucleotide sequence: TGTGCCAGCAGCTTGTGGGGGAGTGGTTCCTACGAGCAGTACTTC. V gene TRBV5-8 combines with J gene TRBJ2-7, with D perhaps assigned TRBD1 or TRBD2 (5 bases each). The CDR3 covers 15 residues. The V gene's germline CDR1 is SGHTS and CDR2 YDEGEE. V dropped 1 base and J dropped 1 base, with 12 bases sitting between them.

The chain carries TRBV5-8 and TRBJ2-2; TRBD1 might be the D (5 bases). The CDR3 spans 14 residues. Germline V gene lookup returns CDR1 SGHTS and CDR2 YDEGEE. Trimming shortened V by 0 bases and J by 5 bases, and 8 bases separated the two germline ends. The CDR3 is CASSLGAGTGELFF. The CDR3 bases are TGTGCCAGCAGCTTGGGGGCAGGGACCGGGGAGCTGTTTTTT. Supplemented by reference TRBV5-8 and TRBJ2-2, the full variable domain reads EAGVTQSPTHLIKTRGQQATLRCSPISGHTSVYWYQQALGLGLQFLLWYDEGEERNRGNFPPRFSGRQFPNYSSELNVNALELEDSALYLCASSLGAGTGELFFGEGSRLTVL.

The chain carries TRBV5-1 and TRBJ2-5, with a weak D call TRBD2 (6 bases). CDR1 is SGHRS, CDR2 YFSETQ, per germline. The germline V and J ends were trimmed by 1 base and 2 bases, with 15 bases remaining between them. The CDR3 runs 16 residues. In nucleotides, the CDR3 is TGCGCCAGCAGCTTGCGTCCCCGGGGGATTCAAGAGACCCAGTACTTC. This translates into CASSLRPRGIQETQYF.

The chain carries TRBV30 and TRBJ1-6; no definite D call. Trimming pared 0 bases from V and 7 bases from J, leaving 10 bases between. CDR3 size: 14 residues. Per the germline V gene, CDR1 is GTSNPN and CDR2 is SVGIG (reference sequence). CDR3 in DNA: TGTGCCTGGAGTGTTTCACTGGAAAATTCACCCCTCCACTTT. Translation gives CAWSVSLENSPLHF.

The CDR3 here is CASSRGDRQTGANVLTF. CDR3 coding DNA: TGCGCCAGCAGCCGGGGGGACCGGCAAACTGGGGCCAACGTCCTGACTTTC. The genes are TRBV4-1 and TRBJ2-6, with a possible D match to TRBD2 (6 bases). The CDR3 is 17 amino acids. V lost 4 bases and J 2 bases, leaving 15 bases between the germline ends. The germline gives CDR1 MGHRA, CDR2 YSYEKL.

This chain links TRBV7-6 with TRBJ2-3; D ambiguous. The CDR3 is 12 amino acids. Per germline, CDR1 SGHVS and CDR2 FNYEAQ. The germline V and J ends were trimmed by 4 bases and 0 bases, with 2 bases remaining between them. DNA of the CDR3: TGTGCCAGCAGCTCCAGCACAGATACGCAGTATTTT. Its protein is CASSSSTDTQYF.

The count of this clone is one. The rearrangement uses TRBV28 and TRBJ2-1; 7 bases align to TRBD1. After removal of 7 bases from V and 2 bases from J, the junction contained 8 bases not matched to a gene. Germline values: CDR1 MDHEN, CDR2 SYDVKM. The CDR3 spans 15 residues. CDR3 protein: CASTMAGGTYNEQFF. In nucleotides, the CDR3 is TGTGCCAGCACCATGGCAGGGGGAACCTACAATGAGCAGTTCTTC.

This clone was counted only a few times. V is TRBV5-1 and J is TRBJ1-1; 7 nucleotides match TRBD1. CDR1 is SGHRS and CDR2 is YFSETQ in the germline V gene. V was clipped by 0 bases and J by 0 bases; unmatched bases: 14. This CDR3 has 19 amino acids. CDR3 in DNA: TGCGCCAGCAGCTTGGAGCGACAGGGAGCTCTCAGCATGAACACTGAAGCTTTCTTT. It is translated as CASSLERQGALSMNTEAFF.

This sequence joins TRBV19 and TRBJ2-1; tentative D call: TRBD2 (6 bases). Germline loops: CDR1 LNHDA, CDR2 SQIVND (reference sequence). The CDR3 totals 15 residues. V was trimmed by 5 bases and J by 4 bases, leaving 15 bases between them. The DNA of the CDR3 is TGTGCCAGTAGTGCCGCCGGGACTCAATACAATGAGCAGTTCTTC. This codes for CASSAAGTQYNEQFF. Complete variable domain (other parts from reference TRBV19 and TRBJ2-1): DGGITQSPKYLFRKEGQNVTLSCEQNLNHDAMYWYRQDPGQGLRLIYYSQIVNDFQKGDIAEGYSVSREKKESFPLTVTSAQKNPTAFYLCASSAAGTQYNEQFFGPGTRLTVL.

This sequence joins TRBV7-8 and TRBJ2-5; 9 nucleotides line up with TRBD1. Germline assignment: CDR1 SGHVS and CDR2 FQNEAQ. After removal of 6 bases from V and 4 bases from J, the junction contained 0 bases not matched to a gene. CDR3 length: 12 amino acids. CDR3 residues: CASRGQGETQYF. CDR3 nucleotide sequence: TGTGCCAGCAGGGGACAGGGAGAGACCCAGTACTTC.

This rearrangement joins TRBV2 to TRBJ2-1, with D possibly TRBD1 on 5 matching bases. The V end lost 6 bases, the J end lost 7 bases, and 7 bases lay between the germline ends. The CDR3 contains 11 residues. Germline CDR1 reads SNHLY; CDR2 reads FYNNEI. The CDR3 DNA follows: TGTGCCAGCAGAGGGGAAAATGAGCAGTTCTTC. It is translated as CASRGENEQFF.

This chain uses TRBV28 with TRBJ2-7, with 8 bases lining up with TRBD1. CDR3 size: 11 residues. Germline values: CDR1 MDHEN, CDR2 SYDVKM. The V and J ends lost 8 bases and 6 bases, in that order; junction bases with no gene match: 3. This chain's CDR3 is CASSDRVEQYF. CDR3 nucleotide sequence: TGTGCCAGCTCGGACAGGGTCGAGCAGTACTTC. Full variable domain (rest looked up from reference TRBV28 and TRBJ2-7): DVKVTQSSRYLVKRTGEKVFLECVQDMDHENMFWYRQDPGLGLRLIYFSYDVKMKEKGDIPEGYSVSREKKERFSLILESASTNQTSMYLCASSDRVEQYFGPGTRLTVT.